These 6 T cell receptor beta chains originate from one sample sequenced in a study of blood T cell repertoires in COVID-19. Measured with immunoSEQ multiplex PCR; TCRdb has only the in-frame clones, and not every one. The repertoire includes 300,000 to 400,000 clones, around nine tenths of them detected once, and around 3% sits in the top ten. What was sequenced was peripheral blood. These receptors were obtained from a human donor in a cohort sampled during active COVID-19.

The chain uses TRBV5-8 and TRBJ2-1, with TRBD2 identical over 8 bases. After removal of 0 bases from V and 6 bases from J, the junction contained 11 bases not matched to a gene. The CDR3 consists of 17 residues. Germline V gene data show CDR1 as SGHTS and CDR2 as YDEGEE. DNA for the CDR3: TGTGCCAGCAGCTTGGAGGGGGAGCGGGGGTCGCCCAATGAGCAGTTCTTC. Protein product: CASSLEGERGSPNEQFF.

The genes are TRBV7-6 and TRBJ2-6, with D uncertain. This CDR3 is 15 amino acids long. Trimming took off 0 bases at V and 2 bases at J, with 5 bases between the two ends. Germline CDR1 SGHVS, CDR2 FNYEAQ. The CDR3 loop reads CASSLATAGANVLTF. The CDR3 DNA follows: TGTGCCAGCAGCTTAGCTACGGCTGGGGCCAACGTCCTGACTTTC.

This clone was observed a handful of times. The V and J genes are TRBV9 and TRBJ2-1, with D tentatively TRBD2 (6 bases). V was cut by 7 bases and J by 1 base, with 12 bases left in between. The length of the CDR3 is 14 residues. Germline values: CDR1 SGDLS, CDR2 YYNGEE. The CDR3 here is CASGAGPSYNEQFF. The DNA of the CDR3 is TGTGCCAGCGGGGCGGGACCATCCTACAATGAGCAGTTCTTC.

V and J are TRBV5-1 and TRBJ1-3; no definite D call. The V gene lost 4 bases and the J gene lost 4 bases, with 6 bases spanning the gap. Per the germline V gene, CDR1 is SGHRS and CDR2 is YFSETQ. The CDR3 sequence is 12 residues long. The CDR3 spells CASSPGGNTIYF. CDR3 DNA sequence: TGCGCCAGCAGCCCCGGGGGAAACACCATATATTTT. Full variable domain (missing parts from reference TRBV5-1 and TRBJ1-3): KAGVTQTPRYLIKTRGQQVTLSCSPISGHRSVSWYQQTPGQGLQFLFEYFSETQRNKGNFPGRFSGRQFSNSRSEMNVSTLELGDSALYLCASSPGGNTIYFGEGSWLTVV.

The rearrangement uses TRBV14 and TRBJ2-1, with 10 bases matching TRBD2. CDR3 size: 17 residues. Germline CDR1 SGHDN, CDR2 FVKESK. J was trimmed by 10 bases and V by 0 bases; bases with no gene match: 12. CDR3 loop: CASSQDRLAGVSREQFF. The CDR3 DNA sequence: TGTGCCAGCAGCCAAGATCGGCTAGCGGGAGTGTCGCGCGAGCAGTTCTTC.

This clone was detected once. The chain couples TRBV9 to TRBJ1-6; 7 positions match TRBD1. The CDR3 length is 14 residues. Trimming at V came to 4 bases and at J to 5 bases, leaving 3 bases not matched to a gene. The germline CDR1 and CDR2 sequences are SGDLS and YYNGEE. The CDR3 loop is CASSQGTDNSPLHF. Written as DNA, the CDR3 is TGTGCCAGCAGCCAGGGGACAGATAATTCACCCCTCCACTTT.